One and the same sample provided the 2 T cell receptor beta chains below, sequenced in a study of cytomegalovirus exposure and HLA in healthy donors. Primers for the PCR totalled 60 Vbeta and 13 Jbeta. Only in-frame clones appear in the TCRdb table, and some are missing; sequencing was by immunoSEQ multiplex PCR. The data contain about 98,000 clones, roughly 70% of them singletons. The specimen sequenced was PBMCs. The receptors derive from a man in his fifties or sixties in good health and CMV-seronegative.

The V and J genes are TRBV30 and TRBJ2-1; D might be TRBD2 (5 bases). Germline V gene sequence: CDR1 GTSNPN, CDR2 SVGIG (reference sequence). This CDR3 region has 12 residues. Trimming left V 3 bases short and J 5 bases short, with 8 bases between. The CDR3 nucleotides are TGTGCCTGGAGAGGAGCGGACAATGAGCAGTTCTTC. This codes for CAWRGADNEQFF.

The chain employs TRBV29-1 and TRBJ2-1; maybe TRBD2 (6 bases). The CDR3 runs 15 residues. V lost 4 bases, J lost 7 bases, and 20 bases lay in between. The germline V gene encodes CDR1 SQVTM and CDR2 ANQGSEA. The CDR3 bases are TGCAGCGTTGGGGTACTAGCTTCGCCTAGTAATGAGCAGTTCTTC. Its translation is CSVGVLASPSNEQFF.